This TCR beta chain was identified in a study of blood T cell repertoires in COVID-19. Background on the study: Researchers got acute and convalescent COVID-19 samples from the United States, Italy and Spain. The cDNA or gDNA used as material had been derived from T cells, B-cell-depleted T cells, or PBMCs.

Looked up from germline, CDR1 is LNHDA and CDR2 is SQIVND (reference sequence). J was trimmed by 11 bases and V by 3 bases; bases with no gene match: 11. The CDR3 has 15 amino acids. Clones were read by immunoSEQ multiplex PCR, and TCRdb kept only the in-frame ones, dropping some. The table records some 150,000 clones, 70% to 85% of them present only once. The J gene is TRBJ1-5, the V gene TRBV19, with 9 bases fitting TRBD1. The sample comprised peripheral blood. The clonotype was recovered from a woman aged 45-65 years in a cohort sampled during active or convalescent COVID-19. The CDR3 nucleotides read TGTGCCAGTAGTATGACAGGGGGACAACTATCAGCCCAGCATTTT. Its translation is CASSMTGGQLSAQHF.